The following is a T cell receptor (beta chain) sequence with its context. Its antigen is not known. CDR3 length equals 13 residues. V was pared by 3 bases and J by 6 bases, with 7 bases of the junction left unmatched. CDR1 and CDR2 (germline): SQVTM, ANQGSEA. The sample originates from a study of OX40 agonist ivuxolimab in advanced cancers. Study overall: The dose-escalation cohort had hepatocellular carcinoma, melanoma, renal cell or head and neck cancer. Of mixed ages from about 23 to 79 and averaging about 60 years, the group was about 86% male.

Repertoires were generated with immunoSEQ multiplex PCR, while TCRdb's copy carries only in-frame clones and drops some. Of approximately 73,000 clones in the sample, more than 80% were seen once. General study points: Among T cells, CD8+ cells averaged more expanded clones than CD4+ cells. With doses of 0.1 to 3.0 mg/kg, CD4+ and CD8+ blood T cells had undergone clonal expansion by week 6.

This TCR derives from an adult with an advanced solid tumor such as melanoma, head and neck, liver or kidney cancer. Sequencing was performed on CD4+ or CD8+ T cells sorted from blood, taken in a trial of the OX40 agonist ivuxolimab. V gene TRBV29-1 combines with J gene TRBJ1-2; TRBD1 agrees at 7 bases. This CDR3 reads CSVEGDDRDGYTF. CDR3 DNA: TGCAGCGTTGAGGGGGATGACAGGGATGGCTACACCTTC.